What follows is one T cell receptor beta chain and its context. Its antigen is undetermined. V was pared by 5 bases and J by 1 base, with 13 bases between. The length of the CDR3 is 15 residues. Germline assignment: CDR1 MDHEN and CDR2 SYDVKM. The sample comes from a study of a mutant IDH1 vaccine in newly diagnosed glioma. Study at large: Eight vaccinations were given in weeks 1, 3, 5, 7, 11, 15, 19 and 23. Treated patients showed a male proportion of approximately 62%, a female proportion of roughly 38%, and a mean age of around 40 years.

This sample's time point: week 11, during vaccination. Topical imiquimod accompanied each vaccine dose, which consisted of 300 ug of mutant IDH1 20-mer peptide. Study results and limitations: Vaccination induced immune responses in about 92% of patients.

Using immunoSEQ multiplex PCR, the repertoire was profiled, and TCRdb retains in-frame clones only, with some absent. The sample has about 36,000 clones, about 80% seen once. The origin of this receptor is a woman aged 25 to 39 with glioma. Some clones in this sample may be carry-over from other donors' samples. This sequence joins TRBV28 and TRBJ2-3, with a weak D call TRBD1 (6 bases). The sequencing here drew on peripheral blood mononuclear cells (PBMCs), taken from a glioma patient whose treatment included an IDH1 peptide vaccine. The CDR3 region is CASSQGGRGTDTQYF. The CDR3, as DNA: TGTGCCAGCAGTCAAGGGGGAAGGGGCACAGATACGCAGTATTTT.